These 17 T cell receptor beta chains share one sample of origin, sequenced in a study of cytomegalovirus exposure and HLA in healthy donors. 60 Vbeta and 13 Jbeta primers were used in PCR. Some clones are missing from TCRdb's copy, which holds only in-frame ones; the method was immunoSEQ multiplex PCR. This sample has 150,000 or so clones, with roughly 85% found just once. The sequenced sample was PBMCs. The receptors here all came from a male donor in good health and CMV-seronegative.

V is TRBV15 and J is TRBJ1-2; the D is unclear. Germline CDR1 LNHNV, CDR2 YYDKDF (reference sequence). The CDR3 covers 15 residues. V was shortened by 2 bases and J by 4 bases, with 14 bases between the two germline ends. The CDR3 bases are TGTGCCACCAGCAGAAAAAAGAGGGTGGGCTATGGCTACACCTTC. The encoded protein is CATSRKKRVGYGYTF.

This clone was counted a few times. V and J are TRBV4-3 and TRBJ1-1; D is unclear. There are 18 residues in the CDR3. CDR1 and CDR2 (germline): LGHNA, YSLEER. The V and J ends lost 1 base and 1 base respectively, with 19 bases between them. CDR3 loop: CASSQVHIGSVTNTEAFF. The CDR3 nucleotides are TGCGCCAGCAGCCAAGTCCATATAGGGAGCGTGACGAACACTGAAGCTTTCTTT.

This clone was recorded a few times. The rearrangement links TRBV5-4 to TRBJ2-5, with D maybe TRBD2 (6 bases). CDR3 size: 17 residues. The germline CDR1 and CDR2 sequences are SGHNT and YYREEE (reference sequence). With 4 bases removed from V and 3 bases from J, the gap between germline ends came to 22 bases. CDR3 sequence: CASSHTPGAPSKETQYF. The DNA for the CDR3 is TGTGCCAGCAGCCACACGCCGGGAGCTCCATCAAAAGAGACCCAGTACTTC.

The chain is built from TRBV5-1 and TRBJ2-7; 10 bases are a match to TRBD2. This CDR3 is built from 15 residues. Per germline, CDR1 SGHRS and CDR2 YFSETQ. V was clipped by 2 bases and J by 7 bases; unmatched bases: 9. CDR3 residues: CASSFPASGSSEQYF. The CDR3 DNA is TGCGCCAGCAGCTTCCCGGCTAGCGGGAGCTCTGAGCAGTACTTC.

The table lists this clone with a few counts. V is TRBV19 and J is TRBJ1-5, with D hard to call. The V end was cut by 0 bases, the J end by 5 bases, with 11 bases between. This CDR3 has 15 residues. Germline V lookup: CDR1 LNHDA, CDR2 SQIVND (reference sequence). The chain's CDR3 is CASSIDLGGYQPQHF. The DNA of the CDR3 is TGTGCCAGTAGTATAGATCTGGGAGGATATCAGCCCCAGCATTTT.

This clone was observed a single time. The J gene is TRBJ2-7, the V gene TRBV5-4; possible D gene TRBD1, 5 bases. The V gene's germline CDR1 is SGHNT and CDR2 YYREEE (reference sequence). The CDR3 totals 14 residues. The ends were cut back, 0 bases at V and 1 base at J, with 8 bases in the middle. CDR3 region: CASSLVQGSYEQYF. The DNA of the CDR3 is TGTGCCAGCAGCTTGGTTCAGGGTTCCTACGAGCAGTACTTC.

V usage is TRBV4-1 and J usage is TRBJ2-1; TRBD2 matches at 7 bases. The CDR3 loop spans 14 amino acids. The junction had 5 bases not matched to a gene; V was cut back by 5 bases and J by 4 bases. The germline V gene encodes CDR1 MGHRA and CDR2 YSYEKL. As DNA, the CDR3 is TGCGCCAGCAGCGGGAGGCGGGAGTACAATGAGCAGTTCTTC. Translating gives CASSGRREYNEQFF.

The chain is built from TRBV6-1 and TRBJ1-5, with 7 positions matching TRBD1. The CDR3 consists of 17 residues. V lost 4 bases and J lost 2; bases outside the gene matches: 11. Looked up from germline, CDR1 is MNHNS and CDR2 is SASEGT. CDR3 bases: TGTGCCAGCAGTGCTGCAGGGGGTCTCGTGGGCAATCAGCCCCAGCATTTT. It yields the protein CASSAAGGLVGNQPQHF.

This clone was recorded a few times. The J gene is TRBJ2-5, the V gene TRBV6-5, with 9 bases identical to TRBD2. CDR3 size: 15 residues. The V and J ends lost 0 bases and 4 bases, in that order; junction bases with no gene match: 3. Germline loops: CDR1 MNHEY, CDR2 SVGAGI. CDR3 sequence (DNA): TGTGCCAGCAGTTACTCTAGCGGGGGAGGAGAGACCCAGTACTTC. This gives the protein CASSYSSGGGETQYF.

V gene TRBV29-1 combines with J gene TRBJ1-3; tentative D call: TRBD1 (6 bases). V lost 1 base and J lost 2, with 12 bases in between. There are 15 residues in the CDR3. CDR1 and CDR2 from the germline V gene are SQVTM and ANQGSEA. The chain's CDR3 is CSVEGPRGTGNTIYF. CDR3 nucleotide sequence: TGCAGCGTTGAAGGTCCGAGGGGGACTGGAAACACCATATATTTT.

For this clone: This same CDR3 is encoded by further DNA sequences in the sample. This chain joins TRBV12-5 and TRBJ1-5; tentative D call: TRBD1 (6 bases). V lost 3 bases, J lost 2 bases, and 8 bases lay in between. CDR1 LGHNT and CDR2 FRNRAP come from the germline V gene. The CDR3 runs to 14 residues. In nucleotides, the CDR3 is TGTGCTAGTGGTTTAGGGGGTGGCAATCAGCCCCAGCATTTT. Translation: CASGLGGGNQPQHF.

This chain connects TRBV27 to TRBJ1-1, with a tentative D call TRBD1 (5 bases). Germline lookup yields CDR1 MNHEY and CDR2 SMNVEV (reference sequence). The CDR3 consists of 15 residues. Trimming took off 4 bases at V and 0 bases at J, with 12 bases between the two ends. The CDR3 DNA is TGTGCCAGCAGTTCTCGGGGGACCATGAACACTGAAGCTTTCTTT. Its translation: CASSSRGTMNTEAFF.

The chain joins TRBV7-3 to TRBJ2-7; 9 nucleotides line up with TRBD1. Germline CDR1 is SGHTA and CDR2 is FQGTGA. The J segment lost 4 bases and the V segment lost 6 bases, leaving 10 bases of the junction unmatched. The CDR3 spans 15 residues. The CDR3 loop is CASSYTGTGSYEQYF. The CDR3 DNA sequence: TGTGCCAGCAGTTATACCGGGACAGGGAGTTACGAGCAGTACTTC.

This clone was seen a handful of times. The chain has TRBV6-4 and TRBJ1-2, with 11 positions matching TRBD1. CDR1 and CDR2 (germline): MRHNA, SNTAGT. The CDR3 is 15 residues long. The J segment lost 6 bases and the V segment lost 6 bases, leaving 9 bases of the junction unmatched. In DNA form, the CDR3 reads TGTGCCAGCAGGTCCCGGGACAGGGGGATTGATGGCTACACCTTC. Translation: CASRSRDRGIDGYTF.

This clone was seen only a few times. V gene TRBV2 combines with J gene TRBJ2-3, with TRBD2 identical over 8 bases. The germline gives CDR1 SNHLY, CDR2 FYNNEI. The J segment lost 1 base and the V segment lost 4 bases, leaving 7 bases of the junction unmatched. CDR3 length: 16 amino acids. In DNA form, the CDR3 reads TGTGCCAGCAGTGCCCAACTAGCGGAGGGCACAGATACGCAGTATTTT. Amino acid sequence: CASSAQLAEGTDTQYF. The complete variable domain, with remaining parts taken from reference TRBV2 and TRBJ2-3, reads EPEVTQTPSHQVTQMGQEVILRCVPISNHLYFYWYRQILGQKVEFLVSFYNNEISEKSEIFDDQFSVERPDGSNFTLKIRSTKLEDSAMYFCASSAQLAEGTDTQYFGPGTRLTVL.

Details on this clone: Sequence at one end of the junction differs from germline and may be a read error. The rearrangement joins TRBV7-9 to TRBJ2-4, with 9 positions matching TRBD2. Germline CDR1 and CDR2: SEHNR and FQNEAQ (reference sequence). The CDR3 has 18 amino acids. The CDR3 region has the DNA TGTTCCAGCAGCTTTTCGCTCCTGGAGGGGGCGGGAGGGGACATTCAGTACTTC. Its translation: CSSSFSLLEGAGGDIQYF.

This clone was observed a few times. J is TRBJ1-2 and V is TRBV9; 9 bases line up with TRBD1. V trimming: 4 bases; J trimming: 4 bases; junction bases outside the gene matches: 8. Germline V gene data show CDR1 as SGDLS and CDR2 as YYNGEE. The CDR3 length is 15 residues. The CDR3 bases are TGTGCCAGCAGCATCGGGACAGGGACCCTCTATGGCTACACCTTC. It is translated as CASSIGTGTLYGYTF.